The next 5 T cell receptor beta chains were all read from a single sample in a study of T cell responses to AZD1222 COVID-19 vaccine. Clones were read by immunoSEQ multiplex PCR, and TCRdb kept only the in-frame ones, dropping some. The profile shows 110,000 to 150,000 clones, 85% to 95% of them singletons. The starting material was peripheral blood, obtained after recovery from COVID-19. The receptors come from an adult who had recovered from COVID-19.

The chain recombines TRBV5-1 with TRBJ2-7; no reliable D call. The CDR3 runs 14 residues. CDR1 is SGHRS and CDR2 is YFSETQ in the germline V gene. V was shortened by 2 bases and J by 4 bases, with 13 bases between the two germline ends. CDR3 residues: CASSFTSPPYEQYF. The CDR3 DNA reads as TGCGCCAGCAGCTTCACCAGTCCCCCTTACGAGCAGTACTTC.

The V and J genes are TRBV5-4 and TRBJ2-5; no clear D. V lost 3 bases, J lost 1 base, and 4 bases lay in between. Germline V gene lookup returns CDR1 SGHNT and CDR2 YYREEE (reference sequence). The CDR3 totals 12 residues. The CDR3 nucleotides read TGTGCCAGCAGCTGGGGCCAAGAGACCCAGTACTTC. This codes for CASSWGQETQYF.

The V and J genes are TRBV5-1 and TRBJ2-7, with 15 positions matching TRBD2. V gave up 4 bases and J gave up 6 bases; unmatched junction bases: 2. This CDR3 has 14 amino acids. Germline V CDR1 and CDR2: SGHRS, YFSETQ. Here the CDR3 reads CASSPGLAGGEQYF. The CDR3 bases are TGCGCCAGCAGCCCGGGACTAGCGGGAGGCGAGCAGTACTTC.

The V gene is TRBV2, the J gene TRBJ2-5; D possibly uses TRBD1 or TRBD2 (6 bases each). The CDR3 has 15 amino acids. Trimming removed 6 bases from V and 1 base from J, with 15 bases in between. Germline CDR1 reads SNHLY; CDR2 reads FYNNEI. The CDR3 nucleotides read TGTGCCAGCAGAAAGGGGGGAGGCTCCCAAGAGACCCAGTACTTC. Residues: CASRKGGGSQETQYF. The full variable domain, its missing parts supplied by reference TRBV2 and TRBJ2-5, is EPEVTQTPSHQVTQMGQEVILRCVPISNHLYFYWYRQILGQKVEFLVSFYNNEISEKSEIFDDQFSVERPDGSNFTLKIRSTKLEDSAMYFCASRKGGGSQETQYFGPGTRLLVL.

The chain links TRBV7-8 to TRBJ1-1, with TRBD1 identical over 10 bases. CDR1 SGHVS and CDR2 FQNEAQ come from the germline V gene. V shed 5 bases, J shed 4 bases, and the junction held 7 bases outside the gene matches. This CDR3 is built from 15 residues. The CDR3 DNA is TGTGCCAGCAGCGCTCGGGACAGGGGTAGCACTGAAGCTTTCTTT. It encodes CASSARDRGSTEAFF.